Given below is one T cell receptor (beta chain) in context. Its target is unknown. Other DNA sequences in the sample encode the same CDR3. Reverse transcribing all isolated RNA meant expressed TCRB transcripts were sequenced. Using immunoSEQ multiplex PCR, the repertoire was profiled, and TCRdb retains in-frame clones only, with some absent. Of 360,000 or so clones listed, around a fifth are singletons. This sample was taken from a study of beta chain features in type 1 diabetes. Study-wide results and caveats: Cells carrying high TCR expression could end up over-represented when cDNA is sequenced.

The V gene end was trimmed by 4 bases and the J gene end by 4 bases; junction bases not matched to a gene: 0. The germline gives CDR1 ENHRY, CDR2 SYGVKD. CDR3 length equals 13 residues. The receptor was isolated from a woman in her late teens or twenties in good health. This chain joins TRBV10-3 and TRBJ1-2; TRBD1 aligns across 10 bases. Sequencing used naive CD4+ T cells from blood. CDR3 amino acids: CAISGTGGYGYTF. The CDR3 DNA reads TGTGCCATCAGTGGGACAGGGGGCTATGGCTACACCTTC.